This T cell receptor beta chain is from a study of shared clonotypes between healthy human individuals (dated by TCRdb to 2019 to 2021). Turning to the overall study: The cohort included a few men and two women between 18 and 49 years of age. Blood TCR repertoires of about five healthy adults were deeply sequenced to estimate repertoire size and the extent of clonotype sharing between individuals. For each donor, three plates each were used for CD4 naive and CD4 memory, two plates were used for CD8 naive, and one plate was used for CD8 memory. Different laboratories and diverse techniques were used to prepare libraries and sequence TCR repertoires, to increase sequencing depth and limit assay-specific biases. Between about 0.94 and 8.9 billion PBMCs per donor were obtained by leukapheresis.

As for this clone: Its antigen is not yet known. Per-base quality was not reported, and no clone a single base away is much larger than it.

Using the deep immunoSEQ assay, TCR CDR3 regions were amplified from genomic DNA by multiplex PCR. Extracted genomic DNA from each cell subset was spread evenly across all wells of several immunoSEQ 96-well plates, with each plate serving as a replicate. For sorted subsets, each replicate PCR was loaded with roughly 190 ng genomic DNA, equivalent to some 31,000 T cell genomes. The purified libraries were quantified using a Qubit 3.0 fluorometer, sized with a Bioanalyzer 2100, and then quantified again using the KAPA Library Quantification kit. Each immunoSEQ 96-well plate was sequenced on its own single-read 150-cycle Illumina NextSeq 550 flow cell. The original pipeline was this. Because only junctional sequences without quality scores were contained in the immunoSEQ output, filtering matching that applied to full-length reads could not be performed. To assign V/J genes and CDR3, sequences were annotated using PyIR, a Python wrapper for IgBLAST v1.9, with IMGT germline references. Reads were removed for weak V/J assignments (E-value above 1e-6), missing CDR3, stop codons, out-of-frame junctions, or ambiguous translated residues. A V3J clonotype was defined by an identical inferred V gene, J gene, and CDR3 amino acid sequence. The percentage overlap between two repertoires was calculated by dividing the number of shared unique clonotypes by the size of the smaller repertoire. Richness of each repertoire was evaluated using RTK rarefaction, the Chao1 estimator, and Recon v2.1 estimates of unobserved clonotypes. For all TCRbeta clonotypes obtained by the gDNA method from four donors, generation probabilities were computed with OLGA. Here the immuneACCESS table is served through TCRdb, limited to in-frame sequences with V and J called. Missing clones are a known gap in these copies; in checked studies unresolved V genes cover under half, and the rest lacks a known reason. V, J and clone size derive from that table, while D and trimming were established from the DNA sequence. The sample records over a million clones, roughly 74% of which are singletons. Under 0.8% of the sample comes from the top ten.

General study outcomes and caveats: Even with the large sequencing depth, rarefaction of the sorted-subset datasets indicated that sequencing was incomplete. Only blood was sampled, and tissue TCR repertoires likely differ from those in blood. Estimated clonotype richness was generally larger for naive than for memory subsets. Compared with non-shared clonotypes, the clonotypes found in all four sorted-subset donors had higher generation probabilities. Because the study included only a small number of donors, the genetic and exposure-history diversity represented was limited. Based on pairwise subsampling, the degree of clonotype sharing among donors was expected to be affected by sequencing depth. When four donors were compared, the shared fraction of clonotypes was about 5% for naive CD4, 3.5% for naive CD8, roughly 2.5% for memory CD4, and 0.35% to 0.5% for memory CD8.

CDR1 and CDR2 (SGHRS, YFSETQ) derive from the germline V gene. Between the V and J ends, shortened by 0 bases and 5 bases respectively, the junction contains 14 bases. There are 15 amino acids in the CDR3, from cysteine to phenylalanine inclusive. Here the CDR3 DNA is all that survives: 45 bases in frame from base 1. Healthy HIV-negative adults with no recently reported acute infections or vaccinations were included as donors. All donors were Caucasian adults living in Nashville, Tennessee, USA. CD4+ T cells were enriched by magnetic negative selection, after which naive cells were positively selected on CD45RA and the negative fraction was taken as the memory subset. Blood was obtained by leukapheresis, after which PBMCs were separated by Ficoll-Histopaque density gradient centrifugation and cryopreserved in liquid nitrogen vapor phase. Analytical flow cytometry was used to check the purity and quantity of each magnetically sorted T cell population. Genomic DNA was isolated from every sorted fraction and measured by UV absorbance on a Nanodrop 2000c.

The chain was built from TRBV5-1 and TRBJ1-2, with an unclear D gene assignment. This TCR was recovered from a man aged 18 to 29 in good health. Some clones in this sample may be carry-over from other donors' samples. Sequenced material: memory CD4+ T cells from PBMCs. Sample cell subset or site, as interpreted from the label and publication: CD45RA-negative fraction. The nucleotide sequence is given as TGCGCCAGCAGCTTGGACTCTGGCCATAAATATGGCTACACCTTC. The translation is CASSLDSGHKYGYTF.